The subject of this entry is one T cell receptor (beta chain). The antigen is undetermined. The PCR had 60 Vbeta and 13 Jbeta primers. Sequencing was performed with immunoSEQ multiplex PCR; in TCRdb, only in-frame clones are kept and a portion is missing. There are 150,000 or so clones in the sample; 60% to 80% occur only once, and around 0.98% lies in the top ten. The CDR3 has 16 amino acids. CDR1 and CDR2 from the germline V gene are SGDLS and YYNGEE. V lost 3 bases, J lost 1 base, and 3 bases stayed unmatched. This specimen belongs to a study of cytomegalovirus exposure and HLA in healthy donors. Across the study: Of 398 genotyped donors, around 84% clustered with self-reported Caucasian donors.

Notes on the study in general: Accurate prediction of most subjects' HLA-A and HLA-B alleles from TCR beta sequences was reported. Cytomegalovirus-associated status was assigned to around 160 TCR beta chains.

The J gene is TRBJ2-1, the V gene TRBV9; the match to TRBD2 covers 11 bases. Sequencing input: PBMCs. This TCR derives from a woman in her fifties or sixties in good health and CMV-seropositive. CDR3 sequence: CASSATSGMSYNEQFF. The DNA of the CDR3 is TGTGCCAGCAGCGCGACTAGCGGGATGTCCTACAATGAGCAGTTCTTC.